The 21 T cell receptor beta chains presented below share a single source sample, sequenced in a study of early T cells in non-severe SARS-CoV-2 infection. TCRdb re-analysed the 5' RACE reads in MiXCR, keeping a single row per CDR3 protein. This sample has some 97,000 distinct CDR3 sequences, with approximately 11% found just once. The sequencing used whole blood, collected at baseline. The source of these receptors is an adult who was a healthcare worker with PCR-confirmed SARS-CoV-2 infection or an uninfected control (not recorded which).

Many counts were recorded for this clonotype. The chain uses TRBV10-3 and TRBJ2-7, with D perhaps TRBD2 (6 bases). The CDR3 contains 14 residues. Germline CDR1 reads ENHRY; CDR2 reads SYGVKD. V was shortened by 7 bases and J by 0 bases, with 13 bases between the two germline ends. CDR3: CAIKAGTSSYEQYF. The CDR3 region has the DNA TGTGCCATCAAGGCGGGAACCTCCTCCTACGAGCAGTACTTC.

The V call is TRBV5-1, the J call TRBJ1-3; 8 nucleotides align to TRBD1. The CDR3 contains 16 residues. The trim removed 4 bases at V and 0 bases at J, leaving 6 bases unmatched. Germline CDR1 reads SGHRS; CDR2 reads YFSETQ. The CDR3 nucleotides are TGCGCCAGCAGCGAGGGACAGGTCTACTCTGGAAACACCATATATTTT. This sequence encodes CASSEGQVYSGNTIYF. The full variable domain, rest sourced from reference TRBV5-1 and TRBJ1-3, is KAGVTQTPRYLIKTRGQQVTLSCSPISGHRSVSWYQQTPGQGLQFLFEYFSETQRNKGNFPGRFSGRQFSNSRSEMNVSTLELGDSALYLCASSEGQVYSGNTIYFGEGSWLTVV.

CDR3 in amino acids: CSALTGRTEAFF. The CDR3 DNA is TGCAGTGCGCTTACAGGGCGGACTGAAGCTTTCTTT. The genes are TRBV20-1 and TRBJ1-1; possibly TRBD1 for D (6 bases). The CDR3 extends over 12 amino acids. In germline, CDR1 is DFQATT, CDR2 SNEGSKA (reference sequence). V lost 6 bases to trimming and J lost 5 bases, with 13 bases between them.

The CDR3 loop is CSARSEGGFNQPQHF. The CDR3, as DNA: TGCAGTGCCCGCTCAGAGGGGGGGTTCAATCAGCCCCAGCATTTT. This chain uses TRBV20-1 with TRBJ1-5; D possibly corresponds to TRBD1 (6 bases). The CDR3 runs to 15 residues. Per the germline V gene, CDR1 is DFQATT and CDR2 is SNEGSKA (reference sequence). Trimming took off 6 bases at V and 3 bases at J, with 18 bases between the two ends.

This clonotype was seen ten or more times. The chain combines TRBV20-1 with TRBJ2-7; a possible D gene is TRBD1 (6 bases). The CDR3 is made up of 16 amino acids. Germline V CDR1 and CDR2: DFQATT, SNEGSKA (reference sequence). V lost 0 bases to trimming and J lost 1 base, with 16 bases between them. Written as DNA, the CDR3 is TGCAGTGCTAGAGACGGGACAAAAGGTGTTTCCTACGAGCAGTACTTC. It specifies CSARDGTKGVSYEQYF.

This clonotype came up many times. The rearrangement joins TRBV5-1 to TRBJ2-3, with D possibly matching TRBD1 (6 bases). The germline V gene encodes CDR1 SGHRS and CDR2 YFSETQ. This CDR3 is built from 17 residues. The V end lost 0 bases, the J end lost 6 bases, and 20 bases lay between the germline ends. CDR3 loop: CASSLEGELTSRDTQYF. The CDR3 DNA reads as TGCGCCAGCAGCTTGGAGGGGGAGCTGACTTCTAGGGATACGCAGTATTTT.

This clonotype was recorded at least ten times. The chain links TRBV13 to TRBJ1-6; 7 positions agree with TRBD1. V lost 6 bases and J lost 6; bases outside the gene matches: 8. This CDR3 has 15 amino acids. In germline, CDR1 is PRHDT, CDR2 FYEKMQ (reference sequence). The CDR3 region is CASSSRGQSNSPLHF. In DNA form, the CDR3 reads TGTGCCAGCAGTTCGAGGGGGCAGAGTAATTCACCCCTCCACTTT.

This clonotype was seen a few times. The chain links TRBV24-1 to TRBJ2-1, with D possibly matching TRBD1 (7 bases). Trimming pared 4 bases from V and 3 bases from J, leaving 15 bases between. CDR3 length equals 16 residues. Germline loops: CDR1 KGHDR, CDR2 SFDVKD. The CDR3 is CATSDRAGQYYNEQFF. The CDR3 DNA reads TGTGCCACCAGTGACCGTGCGGGACAGTACTACAATGAGCAGTTCTTC.

The chain is built from TRBV11-2 and TRBJ2-2; D uncertain. CDR1 is SGHAT and CDR2 is FQNNGV in the germline V gene. This CDR3 contains 15 residues. Between the trimmed V and J ends, which lost 5 bases and 4 bases, there was a span of 14 bases. This chain's CDR3 is CASSTDSLGTGELFF. For the CDR3, the DNA is TGTGCCAGCAGCACTGATAGCTTGGGCACCGGGGAGCTGTTTTTT.

This clonotype was observed many times. V and J are TRBV11-2 and TRBJ1-4; D possibly corresponds to TRBD1 (6 bases). V dropped 5 bases and J dropped 0 bases, with 16 bases sitting between them. The length of the CDR3 is 17 residues. Germline-derived CDR1 and CDR2 are SGHAT and FQNNGV. CDR3 amino acids: CASSLRQDLATNEKLFF. CDR3 coding DNA: TGTGCCAGCAGCCTCCGACAGGACCTTGCAACTAATGAAAAACTGTTTTTT.

This clonotype was seen only a few times. V and J are TRBV5-1 and TRBJ1-4; D is possibly TRBD1 (6 bases). V was pared by 1 base and J by 5 bases, with 15 bases between. CDR3 length: 16 residues. Germline assignment: CDR1 SGHRS and CDR2 YFSETQ. In nucleotides, the CDR3 is TGCGCCAGCAGCTTGAATCAGGGACACCAGAATGAAAAACTGTTTTTT. Amino acids: CASSLNQGHQNEKLFF.

CDR3 nucleotide sequence: TGCGCCAGCAGTCTTGACTCTCAAGGCACTGAAGCTTTCTTT. This translates into CASSLDSQGTEAFF. This chain joins TRBV5-1 and TRBJ1-1; D gene ambiguous. The CDR3 is 14 amino acids. Germline lookup yields CDR1 SGHRS and CDR2 YFSETQ. Trimming removed 5 bases from V and 4 bases from J, with 15 bases in between. The full variable domain, in which reference TRBV5-1 and TRBJ1-1 provide the parts outside the CDR3, is KAGVTQTPRYLIKTRGQQVTLSCSPISGHRSVSWYQQTPGQGLQFLFEYFSETQRNKGNFPGRFSGRQFSNSRSEMNVSTLELGDSALYLCASSLDSQGTEAFFGQGTRLTVV.

V and J are TRBV20-1 and TRBJ2-3; 8 bases are shared with TRBD2. The germline gives CDR1 DFQATT, CDR2 SNEGSKA (reference sequence). There are 14 residues in the CDR3. With V trimmed by 2 bases and J by 4 bases, 5 bases remained unmatched. The CDR3 DNA follows: TGCAGTGCTAGAAGGCCGGGAGGGTCAGATACGCAGTATTTT. This codes for CSARRPGGSDTQYF.

In this sample, this clonotype turned up many times. V and J are TRBV13 and TRBJ1-2; D is undetermined. CDR1 and CDR2 (germline): PRHDT, FYEKMQ (reference sequence). The CDR3 runs to 15 residues. V was pared by 0 bases and J by 2 bases, with 10 bases between. The CDR3: CASSLGRNNNYGYTF. CDR3 in DNA: TGTGCCAGCAGCTTAGGCCGGAACAACAACTATGGCTACACCTTC.

This chain links TRBV11-2 with TRBJ2-1, with a weak D call TRBD2 (6 bases). Germline CDR1 is SGHAT and CDR2 is FQNNGV. The CDR3 covers 14 residues. V was pared by 4 bases and J by 7 bases, with 14 bases between. The CDR3 reads CASSSPGLKNEQFF. CDR3 sequence (DNA): TGTGCCAGCAGCTCCCCGGGACTTAAAAATGAGCAGTTCTTC.

Many counts were recorded for this clonotype. This chain links TRBV20-1 with TRBJ2-7; 7 bases are a match to TRBD1. The V gene's germline CDR1 is DFQATT and CDR2 SNEGSKA (reference sequence). The CDR3 runs to 13 residues. The trim removed 5 bases at V and 3 bases at J, leaving 7 bases unmatched. Here the CDR3 reads CSALGTESYEQYF. CDR3 nucleotides: TGCAGTGCTCTTGGGACAGAAAGCTACGAGCAGTACTTC.

A few counts support this clonotype. The V gene is TRBV24-1, the J gene TRBJ2-1; D remains unclear. Germline V gives CDR1 KGHDR, CDR2 SFDVKD. CDR3 length: 13 residues. Trimming pared 1 base from V and 10 bases from J, leaving 10 bases between. The CDR3 loop reads CATSDFSDQEQFF. The CDR3 region has the DNA TGTGCCACCAGTGATTTCTCAGATCAAGAGCAGTTCTTC.

V and J are TRBV12-3 or TRBV12-4 and TRBJ1-5; D call uncertain. Between the trimmed V and J ends, which lost 3 bases and 5 bases, there was a span of 11 bases. The CDR3 consists of 14 residues. The CDR3 sequence is CASSFRGRDQPQHF. The CDR3 nucleotides read TGTGCCAGCAGTTTTCGGGGTCGTGATCAGCCCCAGCATTTT.

This clonotype was recorded a few times. The V and J genes are TRBV19 and TRBJ2-2, with D possibly matching TRBD2 (5 bases). V was shortened by 6 bases and J by 4 bases, with 15 bases between the two germline ends. Per the germline V gene, CDR1 is LNHDA and CDR2 is SQIVND (reference sequence). This CDR3 contains 15 residues. This CDR3 reads CASRRPARGTGELFF. The CDR3 bases are TGTGCCAGTAGACGACCGGCCCGGGGCACCGGGGAGCTGTTTTTT.

This clonotype was seen at least ten times. The chain uses TRBV10-2 and TRBJ2-2; either TRBD1 or TRBD2 may supply D (5 bases each). The CDR3 sequence is 12 residues long. Germline V gene sequence: CDR1 WSHSY, CDR2 SAAADI. Trimming took off 7 bases at V and 5 bases at J, with 8 bases between the two ends. The CDR3 here is CASKWGTGELFF. The CDR3 bases are TGCGCCAGCAAGTGGGGGACCGGGGAGCTGTTTTTT.

This clonotype was seen a few times. The genes are TRBV15 and TRBJ2-5; 8 bases are a match to TRBD2. The ends lost 5 bases at V and 6 bases at J; junction bases unmatched: 14. Germline CDR1 is LNHNV and CDR2 is YYDKDF (reference sequence). CDR3 size: 16 residues. CDR3: CATSGGLVAGPKTQYF. CDR3 coding DNA: TGTGCCACCAGCGGGGGACTAGTGGCAGGGCCAAAGACCCAGTACTTC.